The 7 T cell receptor beta chains below were found in one sample sequenced in a study of blood T cell repertoires in COVID-19. Here immunoSEQ multiplex PCR was the method, and the copy in TCRdb shows in-frame clones only, minus some. The sample contains about 73,000 clones, roughly 80% of which appear only once. Material for sequencing was peripheral blood. The source is a woman in her sixties or seventies with acute or convalescent COVID-19.

This clone was detected a few times. The V gene is TRBV11-2, the J gene TRBJ1-1; D gene uncertain. Trimming pared 8 bases from V and 4 bases from J, leaving 17 bases between. In germline, CDR1 is SGHAT, CDR2 FQNNGV. This CDR3 contains 14 residues. The CDR3 loop reads CASVRVESLTEAFF. DNA of the CDR3: TGTGCCAGCGTACGCGTTGAGTCTCTCACTGAAGCTTTCTTT.

As to this clone: Other DNA sequences of this sample code for an identical CDR3. The chain uses TRBV7-9 and TRBJ2-2; D is unclear. Germline V gives CDR1 SEHNR, CDR2 FQNEAQ (reference sequence). The CDR3 loop spans 14 amino acids. With 3 bases removed from V and 0 bases from J, the gap between germline ends came to 5 bases. CDR3 in DNA: TGTGCCAGCAGCTTTGACTCGAACACCGGGGAGCTGTTTTTT. Its protein product is CASSFDSNTGELFF.

The J gene is TRBJ2-1, the V gene TRBV6-5; tentatively, D is TRBD2 (7 bases). Germline V gives CDR1 MNHEY, CDR2 SVGAGI. V lost 11 bases to trimming and J lost 7 bases, with 21 bases between them. The CDR3 covers 14 residues. In nucleotides, the CDR3 is TGTGCCGCGGGGCGACTCGAGGGGGGGAATGAGCAGTTCTTC. This encodes CAAGRLEGGNEQFF.

The chain has TRBV6-5 and TRBJ2-7; weak D call: TRBD2 (6 bases). With 6 bases removed from V and 9 bases from J, the gap between germline ends came to 21 bases. Germline assignment: CDR1 MNHEY and CDR2 SVGAGI. The CDR3 runs 14 residues. The CDR3 region is CASSVGTPPVGQYF. The CDR3 DNA is TGTGCCAGCAGCGTGGGGACTCCCCCCGTGGGGCAGTACTTC.

This clone was observed a handful of times. The chain carries TRBV9 and TRBJ2-1, with 10 bases that match TRBD2. V gave up 3 bases and J gave up 6 bases; unmatched junction bases: 9. The CDR3 contains 16 residues. Germline values: CDR1 SGDLS, CDR2 YYNGEE. CDR3 loop: CASSALRLAGTNEQFF. The CDR3 bases are TGTGCCAGCAGCGCCCTTCGACTAGCGGGTACCAATGAGCAGTTCTTC. The variable domain in full, completed from reference TRBV9 and TRBJ2-1, reads DSGVTQTPKHLITATGQRVTLRCSPRSGDLSVYWYQQSLDQGLQFLIQYYNGEERAKGNILERFSAQQFPDLHSELNLSSLELGDSALYFCASSALRLAGTNEQFFGPGTRLTVL.

This clone was seen a single time. This rearrangement joins TRBV25-1 to TRBJ1-6; weak D call: TRBD1 (5 bases). The V and J ends lost 3 bases and 4 bases respectively, with 7 bases between them. The CDR3 is 14 residues long. Per the germline V gene, CDR1 is MGHDK and CDR2 is SYGVNS. The CDR3 here is CASSETVYNSPLHF. The CDR3 nucleotides read TGTGCCAGCAGTGAGACAGTTTATAATTCACCCCTCCACTTT.

This chain uses TRBV5-1 with TRBJ1-1; 9 bases agree with TRBD1. The CDR3 is made up of 14 amino acids. V lost 3 bases and J lost 7; bases outside the gene matches: 7. In germline, CDR1 is SGHRS, CDR2 YFSETQ. The CDR3 sequence is CASSWDRVSGEAFF. The CDR3 DNA sequence: TGCGCCAGCAGCTGGGACAGGGTATCGGGTGAAGCTTTCTTT.